The clone carrying this TCR beta chain was seen a few times. Its target is not known. This sample was included in a study of cytomegalovirus exposure and HLA in healthy donors. V dropped 2 bases and J dropped 4; count of bases not matched to a gene: 4. This CDR3 contains 14 residues. CDR1 and CDR2 from the germline V gene are SGHRS and YFSETQ. It was with 60 Vbeta and 13 Jbeta primers that the PCR ran. Assay used: immunoSEQ multiplex PCR; TCRdb lists only in-frame clones, some missing. The data contain about 110,000 clones, 82% of them singletons. General study points: Rare TCR sequences dominated, though some public TCRs recurred in many donors.

The rearrangement uses TRBV5-1 and TRBJ2-5; TRBD1 matches 8 bases. The sample comprised PBMCs. This TCR was sampled from a man aged 50 or older in good health and CMV-seronegative. DNA of the CDR3: TGCGCCAGCAGCTTCGGACAGGGTCGAGAGACCCAGTACTTC. Translating gives CASSFGQGRETQYF.